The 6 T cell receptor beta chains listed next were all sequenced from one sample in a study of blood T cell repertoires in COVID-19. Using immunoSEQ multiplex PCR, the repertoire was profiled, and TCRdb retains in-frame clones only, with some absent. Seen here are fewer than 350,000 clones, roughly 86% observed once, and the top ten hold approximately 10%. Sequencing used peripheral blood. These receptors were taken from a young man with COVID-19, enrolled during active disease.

The DNA for the CDR3 is TGTGCCAGCAGTTACTCTAGGGGAAGGGGAGCTTTCTTT. Amino acids: CASSYSRGRGAFF. The genes are TRBV6-5 and TRBJ1-1; TRBD1 might be the D (5 bases). Germline V gene lookup returns CDR1 MNHEY and CDR2 SVGAGI. V shed 0 bases and J shed 10 bases, with 12 bases lying between them. This CDR3 is 13 amino acids long.

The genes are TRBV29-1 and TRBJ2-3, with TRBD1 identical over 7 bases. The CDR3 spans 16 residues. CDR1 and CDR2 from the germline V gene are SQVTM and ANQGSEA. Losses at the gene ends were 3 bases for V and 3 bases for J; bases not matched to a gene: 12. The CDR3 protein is CSVELWGTELTDTQYF. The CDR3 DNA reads TGCAGCGTTGAGCTTTGGGGGACAGAGCTTACAGATACGCAGTATTTT.

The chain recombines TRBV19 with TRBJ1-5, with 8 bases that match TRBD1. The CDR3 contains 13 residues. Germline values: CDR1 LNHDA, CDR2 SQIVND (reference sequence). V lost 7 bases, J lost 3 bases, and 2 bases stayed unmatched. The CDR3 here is CASNRGYNQPQHF. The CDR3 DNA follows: TGTGCCAGTAACAGGGGGTACAATCAGCCCCAGCATTTT.

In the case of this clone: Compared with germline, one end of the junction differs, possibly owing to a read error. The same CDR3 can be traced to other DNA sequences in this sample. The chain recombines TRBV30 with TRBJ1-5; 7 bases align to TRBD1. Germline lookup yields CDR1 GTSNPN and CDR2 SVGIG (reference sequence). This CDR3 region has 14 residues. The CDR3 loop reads CAWSLGQRNQPQHF. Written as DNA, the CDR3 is TGTGCCTGGAGCCTGGGACAGCGCAACCAGCCCCAGCATTTT.

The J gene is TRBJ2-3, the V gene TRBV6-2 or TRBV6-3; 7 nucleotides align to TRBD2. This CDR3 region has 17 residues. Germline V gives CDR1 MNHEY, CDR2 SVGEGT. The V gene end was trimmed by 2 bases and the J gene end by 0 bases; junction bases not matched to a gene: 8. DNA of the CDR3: TGTGCCAGCAGTTACGGACCGCTAGCGGCTAGCACAGATACGCAGTATTTT. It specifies CASSYGPLAASTDTQYF.

The CDR3 protein is CASSLNPGWDTDTQYF. CDR3 nucleotides: TGTGCCAGCAGTTTAAACCCGGGGTGGGACACAGATACGCAGTATTTT. V is TRBV28 and J is TRBJ2-3, with D tentatively TRBD2 (5 bases). The CDR3 is 16 amino acids. Trimming removed 2 bases from V and 2 bases from J, with 14 bases in between. CDR1 is MDHEN and CDR2 is SYDVKM in the germline V gene. The whole variable domain, remainder taken from reference TRBV28 and TRBJ2-3, is DVKVTQSSRYLVKRTGEKVFLECVQDMDHENMFWYRQDPGLGLRLIYFSYDVKMKEKGDIPEGYSVSREKKERFSLILESASTNQTSMYLCASSLNPGWDTDTQYFGPGTRLTVL.